This TCR beta chain was captured by sequencing in a study of glioma-infiltrating T cells after dendritic cell vaccination. Study-level points and caveats: The cohort had few patients with full blood and tumor sets.

Looked up from germline, CDR1 is ENHRY and CDR2 is SYGVKD. This CDR3 comprises 13 residues. The V and J ends lost 2 bases and 4 bases, in that order; junction bases with no gene match: 1. The primer mix had 60 V beta and 13 J beta primers. The repertoire was sequenced with immunoSEQ multiplex PCR; TCRdb's copy has only in-frame clones and lacks some. The data contain 80,000 to 100,000 clones, 70% to 80% of them seen just once; the ten biggest clones take up less than 7%. On this clone: The antigen remains unidentified.

The chain combines TRBV10-3 with TRBJ2-5; 7 bases map to TRBD2. The sequence was obtained from a human donor with glioblastoma. The source was blood, collected before dendritic cell vaccination. The CDR3 sequence is CAISESGVETQYF. As DNA, the CDR3 is TGTGCCATCAGTGAGAGCGGGGTAGAGACCCAGTACTTC.